This T cell receptor beta chain derives from a study of tumor-infiltrating lymphocytes in primary liver carcinoma. Germline CDR1 reads DFQATT; CDR2 reads SNEGSKA (reference sequence). This CDR3 spans 13 amino acids. The ends were cut back, 3 bases at V and 0 bases at J, with 8 bases in the middle. A constant-region primer served to make TCR beta cDNA from around 540 ng total RNA. Employing slightly modified ARM-PCR, three nested multiplex PCR rounds were run, and these gave rise to the TCR beta libraries. Primers for the first two PCR rounds were TRBV1-TRBV30 forward primers and a C-beta reverse primer (approximately 10 cycles per round). TCRdb passed the multiplex PCR reads through MiXCR, listing each CDR3 protein once. Found here are 55,000 to 65,000 distinct CDR3 sequences, less than 75% of them singletons; the top ten hold roughly three fifths. Co-extracting RNA and DNA was done with roughly 17-33 mg of unsorted bulk tissue as input. The study enrolled treatment-naive patients with chronic HBV infection. There were five separate regions sampled from each tumor.

This chain links TRBV20-1 with TRBJ1-1; D not certain. The TCR comes from a man aged 35 to 55 with primary liver carcinoma and hepatitis B virus infection. Sequenced input: liver tumor tissue from sampling region 2. Subset denoted: tumor region T2, inferior pole. The CDR3 DNA follows: TGCAGTGCTAGGTCAGTATTGAACACTGAAGCTTTCTTT. It translates to CSARSVLNTEAFF.